A single sample gave rise to the 19 T cell receptor beta chains below, sequenced in a study of beta chain features in type 1 diabetes (dated by TCRdb to 2017 to 2018). Libraries were built with the immunoSEQ multiplex PCR assay. The entire amount of isolated RNA was reverse transcribed using the High Capacity cDNA Reverse Transcription Kit, so the sequenced TCRB transcripts were expressed ones. What TCRdb holds here is the immuneACCESS table cut down to in-frame rearrangements. Part of the clones is not present; checked against another copy, under half of the missing clones reflect an unresolved V gene, and the others are unexplained. Across this sample there are some 100,000 clones, with about two fifths seen only once. In total, the top ten clones hold over 0.05% of the sample. The sequenced sample was stem cell memory CD4+ T cells from blood. The cell subset or site label, read with the paper, signifies: stem cell-like memory CD4+ T cells. The receptors shown here come from a woman younger than 35 in good health.

This clone was counted between two and nine times. The J gene is TRBJ1-1, the V gene TRBV30; D gene ambiguous. The CDR3 spans 15 residues. Germline CDR1 GTSNPN, CDR2 SVGIG (reference sequence). Trimming removed 0 bases from V and 0 bases from J, with 11 bases in between. The CDR3 loop is CAWSVRVRLNTEAFF. The CDR3 region has the DNA TGTGCCTGGAGTGTACGAGTCCGGTTGAACACTGAAGCTTTCTTT.

This clone was detected only a few times. The chain joins TRBV6-1 to TRBJ2-1; TRBD2 matches at 9 bases. The germline V gene encodes CDR1 MNHNS and CDR2 SASEGT. The CDR3 length is 15 residues. V trimming: 5 bases; J trimming: 6 bases; junction bases outside the gene matches: 8. CDR3 sequence: CASSWGSGRSNEQFF. CDR3 in DNA: TGTGCCAGCAGTTGGGGTAGCGGGAGAAGCAATGAGCAGTTCTTC.

The chain uses TRBV5-1 and TRBJ2-5; 7 bases line up with TRBD2. Germline V gene sequence: CDR1 SGHRS, CDR2 YFSETQ. CDR3 size: 13 residues. Losses at the gene ends were 4 bases for V and 3 bases for J; bases not matched to a gene: 3. CDR3 sequence reads: CASSPGLEETQYF. CDR3 nucleotides: TGCGCCAGCAGCCCCGGACTAGAAGAGACCCAGTACTTC.

This clone was counted a few times. This chain joins TRBV19 and TRBJ1-1, with D possibly being TRBD1 (5 bases). V lost 4 bases to trimming and J lost 4 bases, with 10 bases between them. This CDR3 is built from 13 residues. The germline gives CDR1 LNHDA, CDR2 SQIVND (reference sequence). The CDR3 loop reads CASSTQGSTEAFF. The DNA for the CDR3 is TGTGCCAGTAGTACCCAGGGTAGCACTGAAGCTTTCTTT.

V usage is TRBV9 and J usage is TRBJ1-2; 7 positions agree with TRBD1. The J segment lost 8 bases and the V segment lost 1 base, leaving 2 bases of the junction unmatched. The CDR3 is made up of 12 amino acids. Germline assignment: CDR1 SGDLS and CDR2 YYNGEE. In DNA, the CDR3 is TGTGCCAGCAGCGTAACAGGGGTAGGCTACACCTTC. This codes for CASSVTGVGYTF. The entire variable domain, with the rest obtained from reference TRBV9 and TRBJ1-2, is as follows: DSGVTQTPKHLITATGQRVTLRCSPRSGDLSVYWYQQSLDQGLQFLIQYYNGEERAKGNILERFSAQQFPDLHSELNLSSLELGDSALYFCASSVTGVGYTFGSGTRLTVV.

The chain links TRBV11-2 to TRBJ2-1; the match to TRBD2 covers 11 bases. This CDR3 is built from 19 residues. The ends lost 3 bases at V and 0 bases at J; junction bases unmatched: 10. Germline V gene lookup returns CDR1 SGHAT and CDR2 FQNNGV. CDR3 bases: TGTGCCAGCAGCTTGAGTAGCGGGAGGGTCTTGAACTCCTACAATGAGCAGTTCTTC. Translation: CASSLSSGRVLNSYNEQFF.

DNA of the CDR3: TGTGCCACCAGCAGAAAAAAAACTACTAACAATGAGCAGTTCTTC. Translating gives CATSRKKTTNNEQFF. The rearrangement uses TRBV15 and TRBJ2-1; D unresolved. Germline V gene sequence: CDR1 LNHNV, CDR2 YYDKDF (reference sequence). The CDR3 is made up of 15 amino acids. Trimming removed 2 bases at V and 5 bases at J, with 13 bases between.

This clone has just a few counts. The V and J genes are TRBV7-9 and TRBJ2-7; the D gene is possibly TRBD1 (6 bases). The CDR3 runs to 12 residues. The germline V gene encodes CDR1 SEHNR and CDR2 FQNEAQ (reference sequence). The V gene lost 5 bases and the J gene lost 3 bases, with 8 bases spanning the gap. CDR3 sequence (DNA): TGTGCCAGCAGCGAACAGGGCTACGAGCAGTACTTC. It is translated as CASSEQGYEQYF.

V gene TRBV2 combines with J gene TRBJ2-2; 7 nucleotides match TRBD2. J was trimmed by 5 bases and V by 4 bases; bases with no gene match: 13. The CDR3 sequence is 17 residues long. CDR1 and CDR2 from the germline V gene are SNHLY and FYNNEI. DNA for the CDR3: TGTGCCAGCAGTGTTGCTTTACTAGCGCGGGCAACCGGGGAGCTGTTTTTT. Encoded protein: CASSVALLARATGELFF.

V usage is TRBV29-1 and J usage is TRBJ2-7; D might be TRBD1 (5 bases). Germline CDR1 reads SQVTM; CDR2 reads ANQGSEA. This CDR3 region has 12 residues. Trimming shortened V by 7 bases and J by 2 bases, and 12 bases separated the two germline ends. For the CDR3, the DNA is TGCAGCGCATCGACAGCTCCCTACGAGCAGTACTTC. Protein sequence: CSASTAPYEQYF.

This clone was counted a few times. This chain links TRBV5-4 with TRBJ1-2; the D is unclear. Trimming stripped 3 bases from V and 4 bases from J, with 16 bases between. The length of the CDR3 is 15 residues. CDR1 is SGHNT, CDR2 YYREEE, per germline (reference sequence). The CDR3 coding sequence is TGTGCCAGCAGCTGGGGAGGAACAAATCCCTATGGCTACACCTTC. The encoded protein is CASSWGGTNPYGYTF.

This clone was seen a few times. The chain links TRBV7-2 to TRBJ2-3, with D perhaps TRBD2 (6 bases). Trimming left V 0 bases short and J 6 bases short, with 10 bases between. Germline CDR1 reads SGHTA; CDR2 reads FQGNSA. CDR3 size: 14 residues. The CDR3: CASSLAGTPDTQYF. The CDR3 DNA follows: TGTGCCAGCAGCTTAGCAGGGACTCCGGATACGCAGTATTTT.

This clone came up a few times. V usage is TRBV27 and J usage is TRBJ2-1, with 16 bases aligning to TRBD2. The germline gives CDR1 MNHEY, CDR2 SMNVEV (reference sequence). The ends lost 6 bases at V and 9 bases at J; junction bases unmatched: 5. The CDR3 runs to 15 residues. The CDR3, as DNA: TGTGCCAGCAGCGGGACTAGCGGGAGGGGCGGTGAGCAGTTCTTC. Translation gives CASSGTSGRGGEQFF.

The rearrangement links TRBV7-7 to TRBJ2-5, with D tentatively TRBD1 (5 bases). From germline, CDR1 is SSHAT and CDR2 FNYEAQ (reference sequence). This CDR3 contains 14 residues. Deletions cut 5 bases from V and 4 bases from J, with 14 bases between. The CDR3 loop is CASSLTGGRETQYF. As DNA, the CDR3 is TGTGCCAGCAGCCTTACAGGTGGTCGAGAGACCCAGTACTTC.

This clone was found a few times. The chain carries TRBV29-1 and TRBJ1-2, with 7 bases identical to TRBD1. The CDR3 loop spans 13 amino acids. Per germline, CDR1 SQVTM and CDR2 ANQGSEA. V lost 1 base to trimming and J lost 7 bases; unmatched junction nucleotides: 6. The CDR3 reads CSVEGQGSGGYTF. CDR3 nucleotides: TGCAGCGTTGAAGGACAGGGAAGCGGTGGCTACACCTTC.

This clone has more than one count but fewer than ten. CDR3: CSVSLNEQFF. CDR3 coding DNA: TGCAGCGTTTCACTCAATGAGCAGTTCTTC. The chain uses TRBV29-1 and TRBJ2-1; D gene unclear. From germline, CDR1 is SQVTM and CDR2 ANQGSEA. The CDR3 has 10 amino acids. Trimming shortened V by 5 bases and J by 6 bases, and 5 bases separated the two germline ends.

This chain joins TRBV5-1 and TRBJ2-1; 10 bases fit TRBD2. The germline CDR1 and CDR2 sequences are SGHRS and YFSETQ. CDR3 size: 16 residues. The ends lost 4 bases at V and 7 bases at J; junction bases unmatched: 11. CDR3 coding DNA: TGCGCCAGCAGCGGCACTTCTAGCGGGAGCGCAAATGAGCAGTTCTTC. Protein product: CASSGTSSGSANEQFF. The full variable domain, in which reference TRBV5-1 and TRBJ2-1 provide the parts outside the CDR3, is KAGVTQTPRYLIKTRGQQVTLSCSPISGHRSVSWYQQTPGQGLQFLFEYFSETQRNKGNFPGRFSGRQFSNSRSEMNVSTLELGDSALYLCASSGTSSGSANEQFFGPGTRLTVL.

This chain joins TRBV6-5 and TRBJ2-7; D perhaps matches TRBD2 (5 bases). The CDR3 length is 13 residues. Trimming removed 6 bases from V and 4 bases from J, with 13 bases in between. Germline lookup yields CDR1 MNHEY and CDR2 SVGAGI. For the CDR3, the DNA is TGTGCCAGCAGCCGCGGGCGCTCATACGAGCAGTACTTC. Residues: CASSRGRSYEQYF.

The chain carries TRBV5-1 and TRBJ1-2, with 7 positions matching TRBD1. Germline CDR1 reads SGHRS; CDR2 reads YFSETQ. The CDR3 contains 14 residues. V gave up 5 bases and J gave up 5 bases; unmatched junction bases: 9. As DNA, the CDR3 is TGCGCCAGCAGACCCGGACAGGTCTCATATGGCTACACCTTC. Translating it yields CASRPGQVSYGYTF.